The 9 T cell receptor beta chains reported below all come from one sample, sequenced in a study of cytomegalovirus exposure and HLA in healthy donors. It was with 60 Vbeta and 13 Jbeta primers that the PCR ran. Assay used: immunoSEQ multiplex PCR; TCRdb lists only in-frame clones, some missing. The sample consists of approximately 150,000 clones, 65% to 70% of them appearing once. The specimen sequenced was PBMCs. These receptors were collected from a man aged 25-45 years in good health and CMV-seropositive.

The chain couples TRBV7-8 to TRBJ1-5, with D tentatively TRBD1 (5 bases). The ends were cut back, 1 base at V and 5 bases at J, with 9 bases in the middle. The CDR3 runs to 14 residues. Germline values: CDR1 SGHVS, CDR2 FQNEAQ. The CDR3 is CASSLGGGYQPQHF. CDR3 in DNA: TGTGCCAGCAGCTTAGGCGGGGGTTATCAGCCCCAGCATTTT.

For the CDR3, the DNA is TGTGCCAGCAGCACTCTAGCGGGAGATCCCTCTGCGCAGTTCTTC. Translated: CASSTLAGDPSAQFF. The gene calls are TRBV7-2 and TRBJ2-1; 10 positions match TRBD2. V lost 5 bases, J lost 12 bases, and 13 bases stayed unmatched. CDR3 length equals 15 residues. Germline lookup yields CDR1 SGHTA and CDR2 FQGNSA.

V is TRBV28 and J is TRBJ1-6; D not resolved. V was cut by 5 bases and J by 5 bases, with 13 bases left in between. The CDR3 runs to 15 residues. The V gene's germline CDR1 is MDHEN and CDR2 SYDVKM. For the CDR3, the DNA is TGTGCCAGCAGTGGCCCCAAAATGAATAATTCACCCCTCCACTTT. Amino acid sequence: CASSGPKMNNSPLHF.

V and J are TRBV5-4 and TRBJ1-5, with D perhaps matching TRBD1 (5 bases). Germline V CDR1 and CDR2: SGHNT, YYREEE (reference sequence). V was pared by 2 bases and J by 8 bases, with 20 bases between. The CDR3 is made up of 16 amino acids. This CDR3 is CASSFTGGASLEPQHF. CDR3 nucleotides: TGTGCCAGCAGCTTTACCGGCGGGGCAAGTTTGGAGCCCCAGCATTTT.

This chain links TRBV15 with TRBJ2-6, with D possibly matching TRBD1 (5 bases). The CDR3 has 17 residues. The germline CDR1 and CDR2 sequences are LNHNV and YYDKDF (reference sequence). The germline V and J ends were trimmed by 4 bases and 3 bases, with 16 bases remaining between them. The CDR3 DNA is TGTGCCACCAGCACCTCAAGGGGTGGGTATGGGGCCAACGTCCTGACTTTC. Its translation: CATSTSRGGYGANVLTF.

The V gene is TRBV6-1, the J gene TRBJ1-3, with unresolved D. Germline-derived CDR1 and CDR2 are MNHNS and SASEGT. V lost 0 bases and J 0 bases, leaving 6 bases between the germline ends. The CDR3 sequence is 15 residues long. The CDR3 sequence: CASSEASNSGNTIYF. The CDR3 DNA sequence: TGTGCCAGCAGTGAAGCGAGCAACTCTGGAAACACCATATATTTT.

The chain is built from TRBV27 and TRBJ2-1, with 7 positions matching TRBD1. Germline lookup yields CDR1 MNHEY and CDR2 SMNVEV (reference sequence). CDR3 size: 14 residues. V trimming: 4 bases; J trimming: 3 bases; junction bases outside the gene matches: 3. The CDR3 is CASSYSGGYNEQFF. Written as DNA, the CDR3 is TGTGCCAGCAGTTATTCAGGGGGCTACAATGAGCAGTTCTTC.

The gene calls are TRBV9 and TRBJ2-3, with TRBD2 as a possible D gene (6 bases). Trimming removed 5 bases at V and 1 base at J, with 14 bases between. Germline CDR1 is SGDLS and CDR2 is YYNGEE. The CDR3 loop spans 15 amino acids. The CDR3 DNA reads TGTGCCAGCAGTGCGGGACTGCTAGGCACAGATACGCAGTATTTT. Its protein product is CASSAGLLGTDTQYF.

The rearrangement uses TRBV9 and TRBJ2-1; the D is unclear. Trimming took 3 bases from V and 3 from J, leaving 16 bases between them. Per the germline V gene, CDR1 is SGDLS and CDR2 is YYNGEE. This CDR3 comprises 16 residues. CDR3 loop: CASSAPPSEDYNEQFF. The CDR3, as DNA: TGTGCCAGCAGCGCCCCCCCCAGCGAGGACTACAATGAGCAGTTCTTC.